This T cell receptor (beta chain) was observed in a study of blood T cell repertoires in COVID-19. About the study: Acute and convalescent COVID-19 specimens originated in the United States, Italy and Spain. Nucleic acid was either cDNA or gDNA, and it came from T cells, B-cell-depleted T cells, or PBMCs.

This CDR3 spans 13 amino acids. V was trimmed by 4 bases and J by 7 bases, leaving 11 bases between them. Germline-derived CDR1 and CDR2 are WNHNN and SYGVQD (reference sequence). Seattle enrolled patients during active infection and tracked them longitudinally. In the original analysis: Amplification of reference gene primers was used by the study to estimate nucleated cell counts. Clones were read by immunoSEQ multiplex PCR, and TCRdb kept only the in-frame ones, dropping some. The DNA gave D and trimming, while V, J and clone size come from that table. The sample lists more than 85,000 clones; 87% were seen once.

Sequencing input: peripheral blood. The sequence derives from a woman aged 50 to 60 with COVID-19, enrolled during active disease. The chain uses TRBV10-1 and TRBJ2-1; tentatively, D is TRBD1 (5 bases). The CDR3 sequence is CASSGTRANEQFF. The CDR3 region has the DNA TGCGCCAGCAGTGGTACCAGGGCTAATGAGCAGTTCTTC.